This record looks at one T cell receptor beta chain sequence and its context. In germline, CDR1 is MNHNS, CDR2 SASEGT. V gave up 4 bases and J gave up 15 bases, with 13 bases separating them. The CDR3 is made up of 11 amino acids. The data belong to a study of shared clonotypes between healthy human individuals. Overall study: Two women and a few men aged 18 to 49 made up the donors.

Sequenced by immunoSEQ multiplex PCR; TCRdb stores in-frame clones only, minus some. The top ten clones hold 0.057% of a sample with about 600,000 clones, more than 95% of them seen once. Recent acute infections and vaccinations were absent in the healthy HIV-negative adult donors. The sample comprised naive CD4+ T cells sorted from blood. Regarding subset: CD45RA+ positively selected. The chain combines TRBV6-1 with TRBJ2-4, with a possible D match to TRBD1 (6 bases). The sequence derives from a woman aged 25 to 39 in good health. The CDR3 DNA reads TGTGCCAGCAGTGGACGACAGGAATGGTACTTC. Encoded protein: CASSGRQEWYF.